This T cell receptor (beta chain) was recovered during a study of T cells after yellow fever vaccination. The CDR3 contains 15 residues. Germline CDR1 is DFQATT and CDR2 is SNEGSKA (reference sequence). Concerning this clonotype itself: A read error may produce the germline difference seen at one junction end.

TCRdb ran MiXCR on the 5' RACE reads and lists one entry per CDR3 protein. The table has around 300,000 distinct CDR3 sequences, roughly 3.9% seen once. This TCR was recovered from a man between 18 and 35 years old who received the YFV17D yellow fever vaccine. The chain couples TRBV20-1 to TRBJ2-3; perhaps TRBD2 as D (5 bases). The sequenced sample was PBMCs, obtained 5 days after the yellow fever booster vaccination. CDR3 coding DNA: TGCAGTGCTAGAGCGAGGGCGGATTACACTGATACGCAGTTTTTT. This sequence encodes CSARARADYTDTQFF.